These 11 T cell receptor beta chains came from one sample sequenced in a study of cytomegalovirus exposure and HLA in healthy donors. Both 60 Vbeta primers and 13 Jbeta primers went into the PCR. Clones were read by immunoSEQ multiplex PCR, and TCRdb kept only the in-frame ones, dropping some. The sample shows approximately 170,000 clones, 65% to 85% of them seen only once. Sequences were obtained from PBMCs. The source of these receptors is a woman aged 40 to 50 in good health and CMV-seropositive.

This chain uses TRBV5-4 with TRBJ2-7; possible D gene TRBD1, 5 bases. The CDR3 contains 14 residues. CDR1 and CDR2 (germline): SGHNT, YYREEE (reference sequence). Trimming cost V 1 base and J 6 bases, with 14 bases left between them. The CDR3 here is CASSLWQGNREQYF. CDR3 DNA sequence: TGTGCCAGCAGCTTGTGGCAGGGAAATCGCGAGCAGTACTTC. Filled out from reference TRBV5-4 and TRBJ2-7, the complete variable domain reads ETGVTQSPTHLIKTRGQQVTLRCSSQSGHNTVSWYQQALGQGPQFIFQYYREEENGRGNFPPRFSGLQFPNYSSELNVNALELDDSALYLCASSLWQGNREQYFGPGTRLTVT.

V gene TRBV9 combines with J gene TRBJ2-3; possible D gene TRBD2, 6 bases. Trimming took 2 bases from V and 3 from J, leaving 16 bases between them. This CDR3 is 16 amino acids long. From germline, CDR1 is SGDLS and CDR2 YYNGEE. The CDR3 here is CASSVLAVVGTDTQYF. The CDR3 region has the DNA TGTGCCAGCAGCGTTTTAGCGGTAGTAGGGACAGATACGCAGTATTTT.

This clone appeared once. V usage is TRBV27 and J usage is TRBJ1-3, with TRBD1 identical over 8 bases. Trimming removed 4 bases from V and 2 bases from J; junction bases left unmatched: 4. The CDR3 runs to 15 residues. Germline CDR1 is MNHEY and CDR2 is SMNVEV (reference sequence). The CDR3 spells CASSSSTGAGNTIYF. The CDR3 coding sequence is TGTGCCAGCAGTTCCTCGACAGGGGCTGGAAACACCATATATTTT.

CDR3 DNA: TGTGCCAGCATCGATACCGGGACTAGCGTACTAAAGGAGTACTTC. Translating gives CASIDTGTSVLKEYF. The genes are TRBV6-6 and TRBJ2-7, with 10 bases fitting TRBD2. The germline V gene encodes CDR1 MNHNY and CDR2 SVGAGI (reference sequence). This CDR3 is 15 amino acids long. The trim removed 7 bases at V and 11 bases at J, leaving 17 bases unmatched.

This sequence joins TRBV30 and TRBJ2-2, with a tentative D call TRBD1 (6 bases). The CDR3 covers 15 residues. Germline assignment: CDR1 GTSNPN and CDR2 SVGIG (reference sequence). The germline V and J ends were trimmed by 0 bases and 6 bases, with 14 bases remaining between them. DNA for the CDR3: TGTGCCTGGAGTGTACCCAGGGGCATTGCCGGGGAGCTGTTTTTT. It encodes CAWSVPRGIAGELFF.

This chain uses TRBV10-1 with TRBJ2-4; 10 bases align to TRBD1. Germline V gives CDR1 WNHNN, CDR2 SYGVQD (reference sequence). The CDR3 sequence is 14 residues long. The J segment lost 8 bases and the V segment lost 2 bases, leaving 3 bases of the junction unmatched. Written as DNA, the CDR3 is TGCGCCAGCAGTGAGGGGACAGGGGTGGACATTCAGTACTTC. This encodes CASSEGTGVDIQYF.

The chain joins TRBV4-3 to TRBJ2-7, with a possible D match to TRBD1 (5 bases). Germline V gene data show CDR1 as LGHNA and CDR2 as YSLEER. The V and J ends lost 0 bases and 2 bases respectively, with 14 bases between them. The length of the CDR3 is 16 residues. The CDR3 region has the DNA TGCGCCAGCAGCCAAGATTGGGCAGGGCTTCCCTACGAGCAGTACTTC. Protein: CASSQDWAGLPYEQYF.

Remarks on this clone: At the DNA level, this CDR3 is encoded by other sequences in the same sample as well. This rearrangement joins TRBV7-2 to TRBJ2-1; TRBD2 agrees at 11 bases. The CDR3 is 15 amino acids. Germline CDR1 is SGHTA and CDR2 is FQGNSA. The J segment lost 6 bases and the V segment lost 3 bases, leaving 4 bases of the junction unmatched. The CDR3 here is CASSLLAGGINEQFF. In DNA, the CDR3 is TGTGCCAGCAGCTTGCTAGCGGGGGGAATCAATGAGCAGTTCTTC.

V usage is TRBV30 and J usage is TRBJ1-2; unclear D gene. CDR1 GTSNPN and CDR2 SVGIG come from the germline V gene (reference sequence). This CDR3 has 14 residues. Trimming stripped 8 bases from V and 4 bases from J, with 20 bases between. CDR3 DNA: TGTGCCCTACAGAGTACCCTGAAGGTCTATGGCTACACCTTC. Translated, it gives CALQSTLKVYGYTF.

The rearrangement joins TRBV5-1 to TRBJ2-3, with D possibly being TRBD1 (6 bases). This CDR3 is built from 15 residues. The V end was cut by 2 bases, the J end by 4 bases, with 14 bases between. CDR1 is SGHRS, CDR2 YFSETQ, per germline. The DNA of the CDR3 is TGCGCCAGCAGCTTAGGGACACATTCGGCAGATACGCAGTATTTT. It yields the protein CASSLGTHSADTQYF.

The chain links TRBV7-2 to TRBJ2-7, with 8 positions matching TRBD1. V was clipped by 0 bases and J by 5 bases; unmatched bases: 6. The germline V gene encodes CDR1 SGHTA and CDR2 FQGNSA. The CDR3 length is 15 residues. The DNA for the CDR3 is TGTGCCAGCAGCTTAGCGCAATGGACAGGGAACGAGCAGTACTTC. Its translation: CASSLAQWTGNEQYF.